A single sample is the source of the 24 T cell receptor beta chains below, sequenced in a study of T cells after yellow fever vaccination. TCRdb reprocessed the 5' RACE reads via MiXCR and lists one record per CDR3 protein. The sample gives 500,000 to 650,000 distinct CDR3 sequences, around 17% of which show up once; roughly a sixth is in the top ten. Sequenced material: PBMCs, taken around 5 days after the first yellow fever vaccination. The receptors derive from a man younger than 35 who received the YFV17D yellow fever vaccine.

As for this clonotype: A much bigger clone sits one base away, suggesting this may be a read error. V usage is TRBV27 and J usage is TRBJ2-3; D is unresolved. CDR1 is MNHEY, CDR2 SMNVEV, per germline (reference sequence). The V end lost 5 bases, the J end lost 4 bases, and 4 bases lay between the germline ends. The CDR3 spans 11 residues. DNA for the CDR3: TGTGCCAGCAGTCCGCCAGATACGCAGTATTTT. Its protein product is CASSPPDTQYF.

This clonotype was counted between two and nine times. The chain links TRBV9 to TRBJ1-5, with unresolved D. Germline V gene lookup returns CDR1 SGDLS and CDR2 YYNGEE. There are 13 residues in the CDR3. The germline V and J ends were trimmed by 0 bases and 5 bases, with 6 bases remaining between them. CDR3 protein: CASSVAPDQPQHF. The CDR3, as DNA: TGTGCCAGCAGCGTAGCCCCGGATCAGCCCCAGCATTTT. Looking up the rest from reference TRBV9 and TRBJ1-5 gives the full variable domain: DSGVTQTPKHLITATGQRVTLRCSPRSGDLSVYWYQQSLDQGLQFLIQYYNGEERAKGNILERFSAQQFPDLHSELNLSSLELGDSALYFCASSVAPDQPQHFGDGTRLSIL.

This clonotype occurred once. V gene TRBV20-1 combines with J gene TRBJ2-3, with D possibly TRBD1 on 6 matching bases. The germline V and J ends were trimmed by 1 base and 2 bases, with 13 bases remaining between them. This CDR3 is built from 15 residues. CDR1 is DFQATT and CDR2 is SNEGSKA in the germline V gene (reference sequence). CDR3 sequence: CSARVQGLYTDTQYF. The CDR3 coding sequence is TGCAGTGCTAGAGTCCAGGGGCTGTACACAGATACGCAGTATTTT.

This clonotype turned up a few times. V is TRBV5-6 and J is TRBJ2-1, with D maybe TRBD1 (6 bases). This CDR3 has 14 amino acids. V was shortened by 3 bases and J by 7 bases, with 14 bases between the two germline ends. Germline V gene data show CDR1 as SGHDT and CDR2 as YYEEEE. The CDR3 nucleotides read TGTGCCAGCAGCTCATACAGGGAAAGGAATGAGCAGTTCTTC. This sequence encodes CASSSYRERNEQFF.

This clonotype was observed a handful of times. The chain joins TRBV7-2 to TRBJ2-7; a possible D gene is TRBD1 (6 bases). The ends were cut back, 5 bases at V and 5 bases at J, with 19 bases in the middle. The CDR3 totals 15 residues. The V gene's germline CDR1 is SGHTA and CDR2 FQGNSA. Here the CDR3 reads CASSADPTGTHEQYF. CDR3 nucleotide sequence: TGTGCCAGCAGCGCCGACCCGACGGGGACACACGAGCAGTACTTC.

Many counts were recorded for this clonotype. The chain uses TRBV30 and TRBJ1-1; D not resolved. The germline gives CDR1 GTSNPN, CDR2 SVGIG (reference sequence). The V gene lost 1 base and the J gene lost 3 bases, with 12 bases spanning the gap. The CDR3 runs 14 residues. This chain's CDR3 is CAWSASVWDTEAFF. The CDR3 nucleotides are TGTGCCTGGAGTGCCTCGGTGTGGGACACTGAAGCTTTCTTT.

CDR3 region: CASSWGSDYEQYV. The CDR3 DNA follows: TGTGCCAGCAGTTGGGGCAGCGATTACGAGCAGTACGTC. J is TRBJ2-7 and V is TRBV2; D possibly corresponds to TRBD1 (5 bases). CDR1 is SNHLY, CDR2 FYNNEI, per germline. The CDR3 runs to 13 residues. With 5 bases removed from V and 4 bases from J, the gap between germline ends came to 12 bases.

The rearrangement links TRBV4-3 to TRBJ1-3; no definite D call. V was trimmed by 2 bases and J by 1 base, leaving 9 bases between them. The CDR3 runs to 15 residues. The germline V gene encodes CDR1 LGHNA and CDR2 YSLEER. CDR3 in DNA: TGCGCCAGCAGCCAATACAGAGTATCTGGAAACACCATATATTTT. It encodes CASSQYRVSGNTIYF.

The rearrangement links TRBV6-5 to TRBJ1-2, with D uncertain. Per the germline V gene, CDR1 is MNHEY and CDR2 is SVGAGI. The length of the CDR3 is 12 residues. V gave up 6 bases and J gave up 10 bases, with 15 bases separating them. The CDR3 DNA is TGTGCCAGCAGAGGCGACAAGACGGACTACACCTTC. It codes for CASRGDKTDYTF.

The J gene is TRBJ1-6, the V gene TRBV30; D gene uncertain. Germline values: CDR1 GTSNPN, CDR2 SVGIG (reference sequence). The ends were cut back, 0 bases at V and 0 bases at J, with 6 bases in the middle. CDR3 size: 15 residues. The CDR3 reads CAWSVVGSYNSPLHF. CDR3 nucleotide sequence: TGTGCCTGGAGTGTAGTAGGCTCCTATAATTCACCCCTCCACTTT.

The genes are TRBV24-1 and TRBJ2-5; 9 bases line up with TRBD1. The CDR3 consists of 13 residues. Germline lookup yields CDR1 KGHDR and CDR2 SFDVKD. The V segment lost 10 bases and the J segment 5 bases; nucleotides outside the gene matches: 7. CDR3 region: CATSTGGGETQYF. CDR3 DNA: TGTGCCACAAGTACAGGGGGCGGGGAGACCCAGTACTTC.

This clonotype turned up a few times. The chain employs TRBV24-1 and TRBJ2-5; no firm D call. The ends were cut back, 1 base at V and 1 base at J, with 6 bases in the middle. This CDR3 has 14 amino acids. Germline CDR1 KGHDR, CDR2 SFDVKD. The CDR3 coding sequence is TGTGCCACCAGTGATTTAGTGTCCCAAGAGACCCAGTACTTC. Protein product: CATSDLVSQETQYF.

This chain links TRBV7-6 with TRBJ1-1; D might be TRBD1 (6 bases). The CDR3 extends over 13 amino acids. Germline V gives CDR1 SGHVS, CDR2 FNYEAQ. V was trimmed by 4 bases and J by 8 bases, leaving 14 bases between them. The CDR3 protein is CASSSGYRVEAFF. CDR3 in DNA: TGTGCCAGCAGCTCGGGATACAGGGTGGAAGCTTTCTTT. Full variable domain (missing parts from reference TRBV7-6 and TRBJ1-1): GAGVSQSPRYKVTKRGQDVALRCDPISGHVSLYWYRQALGQGPEFLTYFNYEAQQDKSGLPNDRFSAERPEGSISTLTIQRTEQRDSAMYRCASSSGYRVEAFFGQGTRLTVV.

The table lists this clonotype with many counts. CDR3 sequence (DNA): TGCGCCAGCAGCCAAGAGCCGGGAGAGGACACTGAAGCTTTCTTT. Translation gives CASSQEPGEDTEAFF. The genes are TRBV4-3 and TRBJ1-1, with D hard to call. V was shortened by 0 bases and J by 3 bases, with 11 bases between the two germline ends. This CDR3 region has 15 residues. Germline V gene sequence: CDR1 LGHNA, CDR2 YSLEER.

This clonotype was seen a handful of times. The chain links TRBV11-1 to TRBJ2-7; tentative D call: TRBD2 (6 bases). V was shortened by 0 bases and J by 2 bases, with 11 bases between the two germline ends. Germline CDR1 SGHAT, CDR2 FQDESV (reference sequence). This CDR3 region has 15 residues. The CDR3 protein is CASSLAGRLAYEQYF. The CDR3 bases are TGTGCCAGCAGCTTAGCGGGGAGGCTTGCCTACGAGCAGTACTTC.

The CDR3 DNA reads TGTGCCAGCAGCTTTAGGGCAGGTCCAGATACGCAGTATTTT. This encodes CASSFRAGPDTQYF. The rearrangement joins TRBV11-2 to TRBJ2-3, with unresolved D. This CDR3 spans 14 amino acids. The germline V gene encodes CDR1 SGHAT and CDR2 FQNNGV. The V end lost 3 bases, the J end lost 4 bases, and 11 bases lay between the germline ends.

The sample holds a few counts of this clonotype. The DNA for the CDR3 is TGTGCCAGCAGCCCCGCCGGGACAGGGGAAAACATTCAGTACTTC. This sequence encodes CASSPAGTGENIQYF. The chain joins TRBV3-1 to TRBJ2-4, with 10 bases identical to TRBD1. Germline loops: CDR1 LGHDT, CDR2 YNNKEL (reference sequence). The CDR3 runs to 15 residues. V lost 4 bases, J lost 5 bases, and 5 bases stayed unmatched.

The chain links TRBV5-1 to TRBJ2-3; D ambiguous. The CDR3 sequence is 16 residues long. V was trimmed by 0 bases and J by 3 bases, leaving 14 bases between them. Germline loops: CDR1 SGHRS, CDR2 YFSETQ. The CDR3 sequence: CASSLEGNDFTDTQYF. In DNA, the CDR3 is TGCGCCAGCAGCTTGGAGGGTAACGATTTTACAGATACGCAGTATTTT.

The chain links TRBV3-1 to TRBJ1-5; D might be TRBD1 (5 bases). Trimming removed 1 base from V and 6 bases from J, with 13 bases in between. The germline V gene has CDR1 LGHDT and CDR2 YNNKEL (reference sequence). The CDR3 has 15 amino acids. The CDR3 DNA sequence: TGTGCCAGCAGCCAAGGACCAGGGTATCGTCAGCCCCAGCATTTT. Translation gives CASSQGPGYRQPQHF.

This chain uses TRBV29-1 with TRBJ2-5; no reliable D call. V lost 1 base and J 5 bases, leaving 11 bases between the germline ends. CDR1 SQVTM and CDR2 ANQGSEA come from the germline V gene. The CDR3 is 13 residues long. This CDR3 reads CSVEAVGWETQYF. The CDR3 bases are TGCAGCGTTGAAGCAGTGGGCTGGGAGACCCAGTACTTC.

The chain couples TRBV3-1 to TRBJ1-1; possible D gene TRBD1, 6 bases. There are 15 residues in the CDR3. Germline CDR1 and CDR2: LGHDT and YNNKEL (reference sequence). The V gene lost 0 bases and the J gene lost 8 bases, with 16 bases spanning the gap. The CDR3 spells CASSQDIAGGREAFF. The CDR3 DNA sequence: TGTGCCAGCAGCCAAGATATAGCGGGGGGCCGAGAAGCTTTCTTT.

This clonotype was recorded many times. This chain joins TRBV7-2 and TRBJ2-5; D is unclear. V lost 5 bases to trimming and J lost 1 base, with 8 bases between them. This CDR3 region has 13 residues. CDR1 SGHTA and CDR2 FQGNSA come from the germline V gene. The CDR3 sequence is CASSPLTQETQYF. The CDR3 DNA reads TGTGCCAGCAGCCCCTTAACCCAAGAGACCCAGTACTTC. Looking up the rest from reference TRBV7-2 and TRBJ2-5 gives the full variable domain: GAGVSQSPSNKVTEKGKDVELRCDPISGHTALYWYRQSLGQGLEFLIYFQGNSAPDKSGLPSDRFSAERTGGSVSTLTIQRTQQEDSAVYLCASSPLTQETQYFGPGTRLLVL.

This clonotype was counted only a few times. CDR3 nucleotides: TGTGCCAGCAGTTACGCCTACAGCACCACAGATACGCAGTATTTT. It encodes CASSYAYSTTDTQYF. V is TRBV6-5 and J is TRBJ2-3; D gene uncertain. The length of the CDR3 is 15 residues. V was trimmed by 2 bases and J by 2 bases, leaving 11 bases between them. Germline V gives CDR1 MNHEY, CDR2 SVGAGI.

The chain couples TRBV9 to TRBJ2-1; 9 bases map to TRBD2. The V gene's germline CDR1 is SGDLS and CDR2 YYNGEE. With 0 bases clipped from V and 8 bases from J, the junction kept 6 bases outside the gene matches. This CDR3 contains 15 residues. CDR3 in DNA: TGTGCCAGCAGCGTAGCGGCGGGGGGGCCACATGAGCAGTTCTTC. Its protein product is CASSVAAGGPHEQFF. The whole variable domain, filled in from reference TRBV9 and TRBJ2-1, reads DSGVTQTPKHLITATGQRVTLRCSPRSGDLSVYWYQQSLDQGLQFLIQYYNGEERAKGNILERFSAQQFPDLHSELNLSSLELGDSALYFCASSVAAGGPHEQFFGPGTRLTVL.